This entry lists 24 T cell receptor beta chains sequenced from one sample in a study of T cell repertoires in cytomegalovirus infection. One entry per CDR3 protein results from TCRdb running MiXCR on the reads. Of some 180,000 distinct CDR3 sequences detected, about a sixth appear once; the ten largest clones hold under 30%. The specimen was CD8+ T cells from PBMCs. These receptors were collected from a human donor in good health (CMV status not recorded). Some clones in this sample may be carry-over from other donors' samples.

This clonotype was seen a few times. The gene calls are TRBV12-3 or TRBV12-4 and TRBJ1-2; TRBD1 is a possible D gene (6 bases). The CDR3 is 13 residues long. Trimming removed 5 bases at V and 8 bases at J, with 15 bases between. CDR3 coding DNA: TGTGCCAGCAGTCCCACAGGGCGTGGCGGCTACACCTTC. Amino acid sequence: CASSPTGRGGYTF.

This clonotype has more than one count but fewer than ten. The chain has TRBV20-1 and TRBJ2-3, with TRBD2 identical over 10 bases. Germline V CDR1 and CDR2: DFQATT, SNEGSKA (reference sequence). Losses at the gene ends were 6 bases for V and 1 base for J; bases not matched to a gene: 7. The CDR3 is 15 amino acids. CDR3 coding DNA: TGCAGTGCGTGTCTAGCGGGGGAACGCACAGATACGCAGTATTTT. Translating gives CSACLAGERTDTQYF.

CDR3 residues: CASSLTTGLTGELFF. As DNA, the CDR3 is TGCGCCAGCAGCCTAACGACAGGACTTACCGGGGAGCTGTTTTTT. J is TRBJ2-2 and V is TRBV5-1; D is possibly TRBD1 (6 bases). The germline gives CDR1 SGHRS, CDR2 YFSETQ. This CDR3 is built from 15 residues. Trimming removed 4 bases from V and 5 bases from J, with 15 bases in between.

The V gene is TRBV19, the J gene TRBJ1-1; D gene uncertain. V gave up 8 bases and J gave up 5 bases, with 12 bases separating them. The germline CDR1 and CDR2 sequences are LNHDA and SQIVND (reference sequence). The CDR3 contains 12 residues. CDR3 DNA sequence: TGTGCCAGTCGCATGGGAGGGACTGAAGCTTTCTTT. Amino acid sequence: CASRMGGTEAFF.

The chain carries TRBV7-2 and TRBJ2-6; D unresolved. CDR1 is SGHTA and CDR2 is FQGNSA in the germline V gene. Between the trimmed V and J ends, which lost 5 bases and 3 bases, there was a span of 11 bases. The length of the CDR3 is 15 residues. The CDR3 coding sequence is TGTGCCAGCAGCCCGCGGTGGGGTGGGGCCAACGTCCTGACTTTC. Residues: CASSPRWGGANVLTF.

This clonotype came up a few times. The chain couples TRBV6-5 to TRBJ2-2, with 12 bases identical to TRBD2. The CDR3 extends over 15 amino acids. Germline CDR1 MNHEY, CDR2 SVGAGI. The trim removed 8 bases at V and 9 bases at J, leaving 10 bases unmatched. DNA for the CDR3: TGTGCCAGCCGTGAAGGACTAGCGGGGTCTTGGGAGCTGTTTTTT. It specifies CASREGLAGSWELFF.

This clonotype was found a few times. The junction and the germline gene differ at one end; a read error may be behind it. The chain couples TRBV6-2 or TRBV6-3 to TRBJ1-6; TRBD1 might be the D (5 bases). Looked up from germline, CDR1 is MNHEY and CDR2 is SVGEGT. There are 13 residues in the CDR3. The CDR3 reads CASSLGPTALLLF. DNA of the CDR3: TGTGCCAGCAGCCTGGGTCCGACAGCCCTCTTACTCTTT.

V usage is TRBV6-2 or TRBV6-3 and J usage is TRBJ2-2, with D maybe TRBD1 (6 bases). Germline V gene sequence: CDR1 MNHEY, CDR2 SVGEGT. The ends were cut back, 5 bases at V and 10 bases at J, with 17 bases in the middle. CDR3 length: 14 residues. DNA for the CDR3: TGTGCCAGCAGTAGGGACATTCGACTCGAGGAGCTGTTTTTT. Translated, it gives CASSRDIRLEELFF.

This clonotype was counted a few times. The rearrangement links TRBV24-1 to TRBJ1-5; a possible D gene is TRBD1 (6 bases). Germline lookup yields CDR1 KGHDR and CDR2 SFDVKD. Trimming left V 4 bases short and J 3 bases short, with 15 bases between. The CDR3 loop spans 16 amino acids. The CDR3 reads CATSDTNHRVNQPQHF. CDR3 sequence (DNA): TGTGCCACCAGTGACACCAACCACAGGGTCAATCAGCCCCAGCATTTT.

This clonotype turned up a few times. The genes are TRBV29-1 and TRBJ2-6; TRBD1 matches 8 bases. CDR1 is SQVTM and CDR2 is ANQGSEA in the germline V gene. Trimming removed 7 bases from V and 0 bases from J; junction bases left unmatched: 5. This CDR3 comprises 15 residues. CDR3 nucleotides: TGCAGCGCCGGGACAGGCATCTCTGGGGCCAACGTCCTGACTTTC. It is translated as CSAGTGISGANVLTF.

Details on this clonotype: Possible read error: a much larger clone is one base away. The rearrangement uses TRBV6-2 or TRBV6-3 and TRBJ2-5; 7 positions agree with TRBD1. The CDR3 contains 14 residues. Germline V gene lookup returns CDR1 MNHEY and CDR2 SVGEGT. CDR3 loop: CDSSRQGNQETQYF. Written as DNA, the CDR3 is TGTGACAGCAGTCGACAGGGAAACCAAGAGACCCAGTACTTC.

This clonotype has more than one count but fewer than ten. CDR3 protein: CAISELTSGYEQYF. In DNA form, the CDR3 reads TGTGCCATCAGTGAACTGACTAGCGGCTACGAGCAGTACTTC. V and J are TRBV10-3 and TRBJ2-7; 9 bases align to TRBD2. V shed 3 bases, J shed 3 bases, and the junction held 3 bases outside the gene matches. Germline CDR1 and CDR2: ENHRY and SYGVKD. The CDR3 sequence is 14 residues long.

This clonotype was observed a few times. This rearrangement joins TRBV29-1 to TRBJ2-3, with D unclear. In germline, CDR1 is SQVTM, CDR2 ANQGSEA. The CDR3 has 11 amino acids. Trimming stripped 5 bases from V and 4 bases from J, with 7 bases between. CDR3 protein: CSVRKADTQYF. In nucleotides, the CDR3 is TGCAGCGTTCGAAAGGCAGATACGCAGTATTTT.

CDR3 loop: CASSLRGQGDTQYF. The CDR3 region has the DNA TGTGCCAGCAGTTTAAGGGGACAGGGAGATACGCAGTATTTT. V usage is TRBV28 and J usage is TRBJ2-3, with 9 bases aligning to TRBD1. This CDR3 has 14 residues. Germline assignment: CDR1 MDHEN and CDR2 SYDVKM. V was clipped by 2 bases and J by 5 bases; unmatched bases: 2.

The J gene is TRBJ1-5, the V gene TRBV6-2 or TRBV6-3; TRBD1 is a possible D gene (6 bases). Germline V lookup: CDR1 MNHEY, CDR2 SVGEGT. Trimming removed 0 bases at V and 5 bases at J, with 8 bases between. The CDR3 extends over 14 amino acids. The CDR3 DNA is TGTGCCAGCAGTTACTCAGGGGGGCATCAGCCCCAGCATTTT. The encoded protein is CASSYSGGHQPQHF.

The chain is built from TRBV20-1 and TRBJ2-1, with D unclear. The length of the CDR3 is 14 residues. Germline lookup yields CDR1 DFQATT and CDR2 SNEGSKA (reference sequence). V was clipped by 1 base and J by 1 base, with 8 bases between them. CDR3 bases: TGCAGTGCTAGAGTCTGGGATTCCTACAATGAGCAGTTCTTC. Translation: CSARVWDSYNEQFF.

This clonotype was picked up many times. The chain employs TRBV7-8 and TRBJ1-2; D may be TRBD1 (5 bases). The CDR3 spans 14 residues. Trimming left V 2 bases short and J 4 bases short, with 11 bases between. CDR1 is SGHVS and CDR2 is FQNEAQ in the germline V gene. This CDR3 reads CASSLSGVGYGYTF. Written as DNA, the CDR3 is TGTGCCAGCAGCTTATCGGGGGTCGGCTATGGCTACACCTTC.

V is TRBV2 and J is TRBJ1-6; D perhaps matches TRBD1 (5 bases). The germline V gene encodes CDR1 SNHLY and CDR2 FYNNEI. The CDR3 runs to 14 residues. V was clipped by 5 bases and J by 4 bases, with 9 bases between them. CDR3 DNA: TGTGCCAGCAGTTCGCGGGGGTATAATTCACCCCTCCACTTT. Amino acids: CASSSRGYNSPLHF.

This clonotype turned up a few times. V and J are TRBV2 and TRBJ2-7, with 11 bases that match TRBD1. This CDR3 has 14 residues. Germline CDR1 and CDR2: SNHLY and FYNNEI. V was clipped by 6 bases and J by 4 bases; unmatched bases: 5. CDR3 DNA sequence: TGTGCCAGCAGCCAGGACAGGGGGCTGTACGAGCAGTACTTC. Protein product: CASSQDRGLYEQYF.

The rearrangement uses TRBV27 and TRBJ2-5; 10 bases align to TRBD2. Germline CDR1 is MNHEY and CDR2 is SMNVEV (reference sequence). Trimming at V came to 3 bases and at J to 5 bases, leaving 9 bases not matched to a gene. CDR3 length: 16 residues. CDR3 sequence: CASSLVGAGGRETQYF. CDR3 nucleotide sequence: TGTGCCAGCAGTTTGGTGGGAGCGGGGGGGAGGGAGACCCAGTACTTC.

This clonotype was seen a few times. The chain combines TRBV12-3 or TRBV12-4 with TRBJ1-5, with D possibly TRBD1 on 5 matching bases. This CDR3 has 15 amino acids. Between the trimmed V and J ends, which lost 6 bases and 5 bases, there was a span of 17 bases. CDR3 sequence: CASSLLGTWDQPQHF. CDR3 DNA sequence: TGTGCCAGCAGCCTACTGGGGACTTGGGATCAGCCCCAGCATTTT.

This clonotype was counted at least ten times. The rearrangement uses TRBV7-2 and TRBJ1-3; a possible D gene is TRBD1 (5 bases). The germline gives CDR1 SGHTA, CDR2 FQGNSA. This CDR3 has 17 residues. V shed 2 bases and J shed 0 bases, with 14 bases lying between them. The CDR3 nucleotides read TGTGCCAGCAGCTTAAGGTCTGGGGCCTACTCTGGAAACACCATATATTTT. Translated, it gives CASSLRSGAYSGNTIYF.

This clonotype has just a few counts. CDR3 sequence (DNA): TGTGCCAGCAGCTTCGGGGGGGCCGTGACAGATACGCAGTATTTT. It yields the protein CASSFGGAVTDTQYF. The J gene is TRBJ2-3, the V gene TRBV7-2, with 8 nucleotides matching TRBD2. This CDR3 comprises 15 residues. Germline V lookup: CDR1 SGHTA, CDR2 FQGNSA. Germline trimming cut 3 bases from V and 3 bases from J; bases unmatched to any gene: 5. The entire variable domain, with the rest obtained from reference TRBV7-2 and TRBJ2-3, is as follows: GAGVSQSPSNKVTEKGKDVELRCDPISGHTALYWYRQSLGQGLEFLIYFQGNSAPDKSGLPSDRFSAERTGGSVSTLTIQRTQQEDSAVYLCASSFGGAVTDTQYFGPGTRLTVL.

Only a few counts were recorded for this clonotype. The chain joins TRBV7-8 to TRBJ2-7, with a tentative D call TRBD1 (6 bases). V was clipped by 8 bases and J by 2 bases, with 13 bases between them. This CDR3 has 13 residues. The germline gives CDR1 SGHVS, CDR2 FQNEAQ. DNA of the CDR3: TGTGCCAGCCGCCGGGACACACCCTACGAGCAGTACTTC. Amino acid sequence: CASRRDTPYEQYF.